One and the same sample provided the 23 T cell receptor beta chains below, sequenced in a study of blood T cell repertoires in COVID-19. Some clones are missing from TCRdb's copy, which holds only in-frame ones; the method was immunoSEQ multiplex PCR. The data show 210,000 or so clones, about 90% seen once. Sequencing input: peripheral blood. Source of these receptors: a woman between 18 and 29 years old who had recovered from COVID-19.

The genes are TRBV3-1 (or the pseudogene TRBV3-2) and TRBJ2-3; D unresolved. CDR1 is LGHDT and CDR2 is YNNKEL in the germline V gene (reference sequence). The CDR3 sequence is 17 residues long. Trimming shortened V by 0 bases and J by 2 bases, and 15 bases separated the two germline ends. CDR3 sequence (DNA): TGTGCCAGCAGCCAAGATATGGCGGAGACTTACACAGATACGCAGTATTTT. It encodes CASSQDMAETYTDTQYF.

This chain connects TRBV29-1 to TRBJ1-1, with 7 nucleotides matching TRBD1. Germline V gene sequence: CDR1 SQVTM, CDR2 ANQGSEA. The CDR3 covers 14 residues. Trimming removed 6 bases from V and 1 base from J; junction bases left unmatched: 8. This CDR3 reads CSVLGQKENTEAFF. CDR3 in DNA: TGCAGCGTCCTGGGACAGAAGGAGAACACTGAAGCTTTCTTT.

The V and J genes are TRBV4-3 and TRBJ2-7, with TRBD2 identical over 12 bases. V lost 2 bases and J lost 2; bases outside the gene matches: 19. The CDR3 runs 21 residues. Germline V gene data show CDR1 as LGHNA and CDR2 as YSLEER. CDR3 residues: CASSQSFGSVLAGGRTYEQYF. The CDR3, as DNA: TGCGCCAGCAGCCAATCTTTCGGGAGTGTACTAGCGGGGGGCAGAACCTACGAGCAGTACTTC.

There are a few counts of this clone. The V gene is TRBV5-4, the J gene TRBJ2-5; 11 bases fit TRBD1. Germline CDR1 is SGHNT and CDR2 is YYREEE (reference sequence). V gave up 3 bases and J gave up 5 bases; unmatched junction bases: 0. The CDR3 is 13 amino acids. The CDR3 is CASSWDRGETQYF. The DNA of the CDR3 is TGTGCCAGCAGCTGGGACAGGGGGGAGACCCAGTACTTC.

J is TRBJ1-1 and V is TRBV10-1; D ambiguous. Germline V gene data show CDR1 as WNHNN and CDR2 as SYGVQD (reference sequence). The ends were cut back, 3 bases at V and 0 bases at J, with 2 bases in the middle. This CDR3 is built from 12 residues. CDR3 loop: CASSDLNTEAFF. In nucleotides, the CDR3 is TGCGCCAGCAGTGACTTGAACACTGAAGCTTTCTTT.

The chain employs TRBV6-5 and TRBJ2-1, with a weak D call TRBD1 (6 bases). Trimming cost V 4 bases and J 6 bases, with 13 bases left between them. This CDR3 has 14 residues. In germline, CDR1 is MNHEY, CDR2 SVGAGI. CDR3 loop: CASSFQGSVNEQFF. The DNA of the CDR3 is TGTGCCAGCAGTTTCCAGGGGTCCGTCAATGAGCAGTTCTTC.

This sequence joins TRBV7-9 and TRBJ2-7; a weak D match, TRBD2 (5 bases). CDR3 length equals 13 residues. V dropped 7 bases and J dropped 5 bases, with 15 bases sitting between them. Germline CDR1 is SEHNR and CDR2 is FQNEAQ (reference sequence). The CDR3 bases are TGTGCCAGCAACACTGAGCCGGAGGACGAGCAGTACTTC. Its translation: CASNTEPEDEQYF.

The chain is built from TRBV27 and TRBJ2-5, with D maybe TRBD1 (5 bases). Germline CDR1 and CDR2: MNHEY and SMNVEV (reference sequence). With 2 bases removed from V and 1 base from J, the gap between germline ends came to 11 bases. The CDR3 contains 15 residues. The chain's CDR3 is CASSLGALPQETQYF. In DNA, the CDR3 is TGTGCCAGCAGTTTAGGGGCCCTCCCCCAAGAGACCCAGTACTTC.

Only a few counts were recorded for this clone. The chain is built from TRBV9 and TRBJ2-1; TRBD2 matches at 11 bases. CDR3 length: 18 residues. V lost 3 bases and J lost 4; bases outside the gene matches: 12. In germline, CDR1 is SGDLS, CDR2 YYNGEE. The CDR3 nucleotides are TGTGCCAGCAGCGCACGATCACAGACTAGCGGGACGTACAATGAGCAGTTCTTC. Its translation: CASSARSQTSGTYNEQFF.

The CDR3 protein is CASSVGQARLYGYTF. As DNA, the CDR3 is TGTGCCAGTAGTGTCGGACAGGCACGGTTATATGGCTACACCTTC. The chain recombines TRBV19 with TRBJ1-2; 7 bases align to TRBD1. Germline loops: CDR1 LNHDA, CDR2 SQIVND (reference sequence). The J segment lost 5 bases and the V segment lost 5 bases, leaving 11 bases of the junction unmatched. The CDR3 is 15 residues long.

V and J are TRBV28 and TRBJ2-1, with TRBD2 matching 7 bases. This CDR3 spans 16 amino acids. The germline V gene has CDR1 MDHEN and CDR2 SYDVKM. The V segment lost 3 bases and the J segment 5 bases; nucleotides outside the gene matches: 10. The CDR3 here is CASSFGGRASHNEQFF. Here the CDR3 DNA reads TGTGCCAGCAGTTTTGGAGGGAGGGCTTCGCACAATGAGCAGTTCTTC.

The chain couples TRBV6-5 to TRBJ1-6; a weak D match, TRBD1 (6 bases). V was cut by 2 bases and J by 10 bases, with 15 bases left in between. The CDR3 sequence is 15 residues long. Germline V CDR1 and CDR2: MNHEY, SVGAGI. CDR3 nucleotides: TGTGCCAGCAGTTACCGTTCAGGGGCGGACTCACCCCTCCACTTT. It yields the protein CASSYRSGADSPLHF.

The genes are TRBV18 and TRBJ2-2; 8 bases are a match to TRBD1. Looked up from germline, CDR1 is KGHSH and CDR2 is LQKENI. The CDR3 loop spans 16 amino acids. V shed 3 bases and J 1 base; nucleotides not matched to a gene: 4. In DNA form, the CDR3 reads TGTGCCAGCTCACCGAGACAGGGGCAGAACACCGGGGAGCTGTTTTTT. Translating it yields CASSPRQGQNTGELFF.

The V call is TRBV13, the J call TRBJ2-1; a possible D gene is TRBD1 (5 bases). The V end lost 1 base, the J end lost 12 bases, and 10 bases lay between the germline ends. CDR1 is PRHDT and CDR2 is FYEKMQ in the germline V gene (reference sequence). This CDR3 spans 12 amino acids. The CDR3 region is CASSLAGPAQFF. CDR3 bases: TGTGCCAGCAGCTTAGCAGGGCCAGCGCAGTTCTTC.

V and J are TRBV6-5 and TRBJ1-5, with D possibly being TRBD1 (6 bases). This CDR3 is built from 15 residues. Per germline, CDR1 MNHEY and CDR2 SVGAGI. Deletions cut 5 bases from V and 1 base from J, with 12 bases between. DNA for the CDR3: TGTGCCAGCAGTCGCCAGGGGTTCAGCAATCAGCCCCAGCATTTT. Translating it yields CASSRQGFSNQPQHF.

The V and J genes are TRBV27 and TRBJ2-5, with TRBD1 matching 7 bases. J lost 6 bases, V lost 6 bases, and 10 bases had no gene match. CDR3 size: 14 residues. CDR1 is MNHEY, CDR2 SMNVEV, per germline (reference sequence). The CDR3 spells CASRLDRFVKTQYF. The CDR3 DNA reads TGTGCCAGCAGATTGGACAGGTTTGTGAAGACCCAGTACTTC.

The chain employs TRBV2 and TRBJ2-7, with a tentative D call TRBD1 (5 bases). Germline lookup yields CDR1 SNHLY and CDR2 FYNNEI. V was trimmed by 4 bases and J by 4 bases, leaving 14 bases between them. CDR3 length equals 14 residues. CDR3 sequence: CASSGAAKGYEQYF. The CDR3 DNA reads TGTGCCAGCAGTGGGGCAGCCAAGGGGTACGAGCAGTACTTC.

The rearrangement uses TRBV25-1 and TRBJ2-2; 12 nucleotides agree with TRBD2. Germline loops: CDR1 MGHDK, CDR2 SYGVNS. V dropped 4 bases and J dropped 6; count of bases not matched to a gene: 0. This CDR3 region has 14 residues. CDR3 nucleotides: TGTGCCAGCAGTGGACTAGCGGGAGCCGGGGAGCTGTTTTTT. This encodes CASSGLAGAGELFF.

This sequence joins TRBV5-1 and TRBJ2-1, with 9 bases lining up with TRBD2. CDR3 size: 15 residues. The trim removed 0 bases at V and 5 bases at J, leaving 3 bases unmatched. CDR1 and CDR2 (germline): SGHRS, YFSETQ. The chain's CDR3 is CASSLVAGVNNEQFF. CDR3 in DNA: TGCGCCAGCAGCTTGGTAGCGGGAGTCAACAATGAGCAGTTCTTC.

The chain combines TRBV6-1 with TRBJ1-6; no definite D call. V shed 2 bases and J shed 4 bases, with 3 bases lying between them. From germline, CDR1 is MNHNS and CDR2 SASEGT. This CDR3 has 13 amino acids. CDR3 nucleotides: TGTGCCAGCAGTGAACATTATAATTCACCCCTCCACTTT. This codes for CASSEHYNSPLHF.

The chain employs TRBV11-2 and TRBJ2-3; 14 nucleotides align to TRBD2. V gave up 2 bases and J gave up 8 bases; unmatched junction bases: 9. CDR1 and CDR2 from the germline V gene are SGHAT and FQNNGV. The CDR3 has 17 residues. The chain's CDR3 is CASSLSSGLAGAGTQYF. The DNA of the CDR3 is TGTGCCAGCAGCTTAAGTTCGGGACTAGCGGGAGCGGGTACGCAGTATTTT.

This clone was seen a handful of times. The rearrangement uses TRBV7-3 and TRBJ2-1, with 11 bases lining up with TRBD2. V dropped 5 bases and J dropped 6; count of bases not matched to a gene: 18. Germline-derived CDR1 and CDR2 are SGHTA and FQGTGA. This CDR3 spans 19 amino acids. CDR3 loop: CASSQRVGTSGGGGNEQFF. The DNA for the CDR3 is TGTGCCAGCAGCCAAAGGGTGGGGACTAGCGGCGGTGGAGGCAATGAGCAGTTCTTC.

The rearrangement joins TRBV10-3 to TRBJ2-5; D perhaps matches TRBD1 (6 bases). Trimming removed 2 bases at V and 0 bases at J, with 10 bases between. This CDR3 has 15 residues. Germline V gives CDR1 ENHRY, CDR2 SYGVKD. CDR3 sequence reads: CAISEGQMYQETQYF. CDR3 sequence (DNA): TGTGCCATCAGTGAGGGACAGATGTACCAAGAGACCCAGTACTTC.